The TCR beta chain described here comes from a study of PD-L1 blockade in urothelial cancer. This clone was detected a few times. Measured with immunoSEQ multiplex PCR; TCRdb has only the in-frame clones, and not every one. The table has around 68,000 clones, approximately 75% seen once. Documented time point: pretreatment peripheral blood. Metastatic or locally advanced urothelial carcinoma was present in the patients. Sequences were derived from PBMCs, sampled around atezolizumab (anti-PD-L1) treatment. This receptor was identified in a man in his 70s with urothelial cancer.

CDR3 loop: CASSQEWRGQETQYF. CDR3 sequence (DNA): TGTGCCAGCAGCCAAGAATGGCGGGGGCAAGAGACCCAGTACTTC. V gene TRBV4-2 combines with J gene TRBJ2-5, with 7 bases matching TRBD2. The V gene's germline CDR1 is LGHNA and CDR2 YNFKEQ. The length of the CDR3 is 15 residues. V lost 0 bases, J lost 2 bases, and 3 bases stayed unmatched.